A selection of T cell receptor beta chains follows, all from one sample in a study of a mutant IDH1 vaccine in newly diagnosed glioma. For these receptors, no antigen is known. Profiled with immunoSEQ multiplex PCR; TCRdb holds only in-frame clones, not every one. The data show fewer than 70,000 clones, 89% seen once. The material sequenced was PBMCs, taken from a glioma patient whose treatment included an IDH1 peptide vaccine. The receptors derive from a middle-aged man with glioma. Both conserved end residues are part of each CDR3. D genes are given only for firm matches. Clone size is not always given. Where it is, it says once, few, many or a class for expanded clones.

cdr3_aa cdr3_nt v_call d_call clone_size j_call
CASSPRDFHNEQFF TGTGCCAGCTCACCAAGGGACTTCCACAATGAGCAGTTCTTC TRBV18 NA NA TRBJ2-1
CASRRGTSAYNEQFF TGTGCCAGCAGGCGTGGGACTAGCGCTTACAATGAGCAGTTCTTC TRBV2 TRBD2 once TRBJ2-1
CASREGGDSNQPQHF TGTGCCAGCAGAGAAGGGGGGGATAGCAATCAGCCCCAGCATTTT TRBV28 NA NA TRBJ1-5
CASSPAGSGTDTQYF TGTGCCAGCTCACCCGCAGGTAGCGGGACAGATACGCAGTATTTT TRBV18 TRBD2 NA TRBJ2-3
CASSISGQDNQPQHF TGTGCCAGTAGTATTTCAGGACAGGACAATCAGCCCCAGCATTTT TRBV19 TRBD1 NA TRBJ1-5
CASSLSWDLNTEAFF TGTGCCAGCAGTCTCTCCTGGGACCTGAACACTGAAGCTTTCTTT TRBV27 NA NA TRBJ1-1
CASSAGFSGANVLTF TGTGCCAGCAGCGCGGGCTTCTCTGGGGCCAACGTCCTGACTTTC TRBV5-6 NA NA TRBJ2-6
CASSYSSGELDTQYF TGTGCCAGCAGTTACTCTAGCGGGGAATTAGATACGCAGTATTTT TRBV6-6 TRBD2 NA TRBJ2-3
CASRPGTDLYTGELFF TGTGCCAGTAGACCCGGGACAGACCTTTACACCGGGGAGCTGTTTTTT TRBV19 TRBD1 NA TRBJ2-2
CASSLTGVSYEQYF TGTGCCAGCAGTTTAACGGGAGTATCCTACGAGCAGTACTTC TRBV28 NA NA TRBJ2-7
CAISGQGTGEKLFF TGTGCCATCTCCGGACAGGGGACTGGGGAAAAACTGTTTTTT TRBV10-3 TRBD1 NA TRBJ1-4
CASSLGWIEAFF TGTGCCAGCAGCCTGGGCTGGATTGAAGCTTTCTTT TRBV11-2 NA NA TRBJ1-1
CASSLGDRENNQPQHF TGTGCCAGCAGCTTGGGGGACAGGGAGAACAATCAGCCCCAGCATTTT TRBV5-5 TRBD1 NA TRBJ1-5
CASSPGGRGTEAFF TGCGCCAGCAGCCCTGGGGGGAGAGGAACTGAAGCTTTCTTT TRBV10-1 NA once TRBJ1-1
CASSRDWSSYEQYF TGTGCCAGCAGCCGGGACTGGAGCTCCTACGAGCAGTACTTC TRBV2 NA NA TRBJ2-7
CASSPWTSARGEQYF TGTGCCAGCAGCCCATGGACTAGCGCCCGGGGGGAGCAGTACTTC TRBV9 TRBD2 NA TRBJ2-7
CASSYWGRGRPTEAFF TGTGCCAGCAGTTACTGGGGAAGGGGGCGGCCCACTGAAGCTTTCTTT TRBV6-5 TRBD1 NA TRBJ1-1
CASRAGGGETQYF TGTGCCAGCAGGGCAGGGGGGGGTGAGACCCAGTACTTC TRBV25-1 NA NA TRBJ2-5
CASSLTRDAETQYF TGTGCCAGCAGCTTAACGAGGGACGCGGAGACCCAGTACTTC TRBV7-9 NA NA TRBJ2-5
CASSPLEKGGGQPQHF TGTGCCAGCTCACCACTAGAGAAAGGGGGCGGTCAGCCCCAGCATTTT TRBV18 TRBD1 once TRBJ1-5
CASSQRGQGHTGELFF TGCGCCAGCAGCCAGAGGGGACAGGGGCACACCGGGGAGCTGTTTTTT TRBV4-3 TRBD1 NA TRBJ2-2
CASSPRQGGSYNEQFF TGTGCCAGCAGCCCCAGGCAGGGCGGTTCGTACAATGAGCAGTTCTTC TRBV9 NA NA TRBJ2-1
CASSDSGGPDTQYF TGTGCCAGCAGTGACTCCGGGGGACCAGATACGCAGTATTTT TRBV6-4 NA once TRBJ2-3
CASSGSGTENTGELFF TGTGCCAGCAGTGGGTCCGGGACAGAGAACACCGGGGAGCTGTTTTTT TRBV6-4 TRBD1 few TRBJ2-2
CASSPHRTPNYGYTF TGTGCCAGCAGCCCCCACCGGACACCGAACTATGGCTACACCTTC TRBV7-2 NA NA TRBJ1-2
CASSEGTGGPLGNTIYF TGTGCCAGCAGTGAAGGTACAGGGGGCCCCCTCGGGAACACCATATATTTT TRBV2 TRBD1 NA TRBJ1-3
CASSPAGGTLEYGYTF TGTGCCAGCAGTCCAGCGGGCGGGACATTAGAGTATGGCTACACCTTC TRBV28 NA NA TRBJ1-2
CASSSRGQGPNYGYTF TGTGCCAGCAGCTCCAGGGGACAGGGACCTAACTATGGCTACACCTTC TRBV7-9 TRBD1 NA TRBJ1-2
CASGVRGASNYGYTF TGTGCCAGCGGTGTTCGGGGGGCCTCCAACTATGGCTACACCTTC TRBV5-4 NA NA TRBJ1-2
CASSHPSGNLDEAFF TGTGCCAGCAGCCACCCAAGCGGGAATCTTGATGAAGCTTTCTTT TRBV4-2 NA NA TRBJ1-1
CASSFQSADTQYF TGTGCCAGCAGCTTTCAGTCGGCAGATACGCAGTATTTT TRBV7-9 NA NA TRBJ2-3
CASSPTGLGNEQFF TGTGCCAGCAGCCCGACGGGGCTAGGCAATGAGCAGTTCTTC TRBV11-1 NA NA TRBJ2-1
CASSPDRGQHGYTF TGTGCCAGCTCCCCGGACAGGGGGCAGCATGGCTACACCTTC TRBV18 TRBD1 once TRBJ1-2
CSVLGRGTEAFF TGCAGCGTTTTGGGCAGGGGTACTGAAGCTTTCTTT TRBV29-1 NA NA TRBJ1-1
CASSPGLAGGPSYEQYF TGCGCCAGCAGCCCGGGACTAGCGGGAGGGCCCTCCTACGAGCAGTACTTC TRBV10-1 TRBD2 once TRBJ2-7
CASSKGGGKTQYF TGTGCCAGCAGCAAAGGCGGGGGGAAGACCCAGTACTTC TRBV5-6 TRBD2 NA TRBJ2-5
CASSYSNRWANVLTF TGTGCCAGCAGTTACTCGAACAGGTGGGCCAACGTCCTGACTTTC TRBV6-6 NA NA TRBJ2-6
CASSSHGAGPTATDTQYF TGTGCCAGCAGTTCGCACGGAGCCGGACCTACTGCCACAGATACGCAGTATTTT TRBV27 NA once TRBJ2-3
CASSLLGGTTNEKLFF TGTGCCAGCAGTTTATTGGGGGGGACAACTAATGAAAAACTGTTTTTT TRBV28 NA NA TRBJ1-4